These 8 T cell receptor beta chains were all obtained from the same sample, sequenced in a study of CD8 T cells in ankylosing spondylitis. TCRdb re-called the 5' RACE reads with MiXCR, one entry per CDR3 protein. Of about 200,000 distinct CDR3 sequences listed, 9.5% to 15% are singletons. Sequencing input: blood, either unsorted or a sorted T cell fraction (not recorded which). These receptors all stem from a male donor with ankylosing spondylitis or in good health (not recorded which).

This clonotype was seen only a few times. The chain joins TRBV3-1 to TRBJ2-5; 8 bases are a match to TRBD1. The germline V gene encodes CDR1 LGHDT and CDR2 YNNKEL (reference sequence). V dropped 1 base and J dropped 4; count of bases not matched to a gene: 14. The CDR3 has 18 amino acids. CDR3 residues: CASSQGRGLGRGTETQYF. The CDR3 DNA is TGTGCCAGCAGCCAAGGCAGGGGGCTCGGAAGGGGAACAGAGACCCAGTACTTC.

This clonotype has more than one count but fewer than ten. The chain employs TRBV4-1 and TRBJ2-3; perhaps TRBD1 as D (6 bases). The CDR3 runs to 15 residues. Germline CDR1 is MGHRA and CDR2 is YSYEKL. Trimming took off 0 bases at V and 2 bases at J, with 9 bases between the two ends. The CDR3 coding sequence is TGCGCCAGCAGCCAAGATGACAGGTACACAGATACGCAGTATTTT. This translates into CASSQDDRYTDTQYF.

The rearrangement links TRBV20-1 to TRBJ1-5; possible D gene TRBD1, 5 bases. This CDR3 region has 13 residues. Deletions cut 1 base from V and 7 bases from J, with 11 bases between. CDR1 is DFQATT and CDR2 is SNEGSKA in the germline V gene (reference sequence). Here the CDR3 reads CSARVQGNQPQHF. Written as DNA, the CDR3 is TGCAGTGCTAGAGTCCAGGGTAACCAGCCCCAGCATTTT.

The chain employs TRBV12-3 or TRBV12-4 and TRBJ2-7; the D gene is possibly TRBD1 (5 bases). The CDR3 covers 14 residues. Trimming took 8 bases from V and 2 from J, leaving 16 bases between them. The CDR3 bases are TGTGCCAGCTCCCAAGGGGCGTACCCCTACGAGCAGTACTTC. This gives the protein CASSQGAYPYEQYF.

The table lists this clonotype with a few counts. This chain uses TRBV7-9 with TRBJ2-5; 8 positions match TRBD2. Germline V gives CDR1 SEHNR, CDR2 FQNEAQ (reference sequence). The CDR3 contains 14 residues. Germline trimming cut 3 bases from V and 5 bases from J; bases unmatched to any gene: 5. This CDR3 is CASSLSGGSETQYF. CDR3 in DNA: TGTGCCAGCAGCTTGTCGGGAGGGTCCGAGACCCAGTACTTC.

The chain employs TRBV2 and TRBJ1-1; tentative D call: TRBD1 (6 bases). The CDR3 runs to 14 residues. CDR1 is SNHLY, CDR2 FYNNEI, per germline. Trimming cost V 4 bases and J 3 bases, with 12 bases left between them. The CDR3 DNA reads TGTGCCAGCAGTGGGGGGCAGGGGTACACTGAAGCTTTCTTT. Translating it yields CASSGGQGYTEAFF.

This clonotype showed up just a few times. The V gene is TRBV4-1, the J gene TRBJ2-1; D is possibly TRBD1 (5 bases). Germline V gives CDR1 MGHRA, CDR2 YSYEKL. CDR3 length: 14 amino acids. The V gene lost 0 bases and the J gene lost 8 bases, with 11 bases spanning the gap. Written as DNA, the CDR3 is TGCGCCAGCAGCCAAGACAGGGTTCAGGATGAGCAGTTCTTC. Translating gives CASSQDRVQDEQFF.

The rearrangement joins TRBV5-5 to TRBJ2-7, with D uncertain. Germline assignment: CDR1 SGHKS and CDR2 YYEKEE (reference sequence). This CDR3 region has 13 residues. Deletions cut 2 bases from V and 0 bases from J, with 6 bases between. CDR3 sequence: CASSFRVSYEQYF. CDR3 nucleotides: TGTGCCAGCAGCTTTAGGGTCTCCTACGAGCAGTACTTC.